The 14 T cell receptor beta chains listed next were all sequenced from one sample in a study of regulatory T cells in long-lasting Graves disease. The sample's time point: newly diagnosed GD, antithyroid drugs for less than 3 months. RNA from PBMCs was the source of the TCR library. Combining iRepertoire HTBI primers with Arm-PCR of CDR3 regions, the authors built TCR beta libraries. Using its own MiXCR run on the multiplex PCR reads, TCRdb lists one record per CDR3 protein. Of fewer than 550,000 distinct CDR3 sequences in the sample, about 17% were seen once. The sample was also reused in another study, on T cells in Graves' hyperthyroidism and ophthalmopathy.

Sequenced here: peripheral blood mononuclear cells (PBMCs), sampled at new diagnosis, from a patient treated with antithyroid drugs. All receptors derive from a young woman with Graves disease.

This chain links TRBV12-3 or TRBV12-4 with TRBJ2-3; 8 positions agree with TRBD2. CDR3 length: 15 residues. After removal of 6 bases from V and 4 bases from J, the junction contained 9 bases not matched to a gene. CDR3 DNA sequence: TGTGCCAGCAGCTGGCCGGGAGGGCCTGCAGATACGCAGTATTTT. It yields the protein CASSWPGGPADTQYF.

This clonotype was counted many times. The gene calls are TRBV7-8 and TRBJ2-1, with 7 bases identical to TRBD1. Germline CDR1 and CDR2: SGHVS and FQNEAQ. V gave up 2 bases and J gave up 7 bases; unmatched junction bases: 8. This CDR3 has 15 residues. In nucleotides, the CDR3 is TGTGCCAGCAGCTTATCGGTGGCAGGGGGTAATGAGCAGTTCTTC. Protein product: CASSLSVAGGNEQFF. The entire variable domain, with the rest obtained from reference TRBV7-8 and TRBJ2-1, is as follows: GAGVSQSPRYKVAKRGQDVALRCDPISGHVSLFWYQQALGQGPEFLTYFQNEAQLDKSGLPSDRFFAERPEGSVSTLKIQRTQQEDSAVYLCASSLSVAGGNEQFFGPGTRLTVL.

This clonotype was picked up many times. The V call is TRBV5-1, the J call TRBJ1-1; no firm D call. CDR1 and CDR2 (germline): SGHRS, YFSETQ. Trimming took 0 bases from V and 0 from J, leaving 6 bases between them. This CDR3 contains 14 residues. The CDR3 DNA is TGCGCCAGCAGCTTGGTTTCAGTGAACACTGAAGCTTTCTTT. Translated: CASSLVSVNTEAFF.

The table lists this clonotype with a few counts. The chain is built from TRBV12-3 or TRBV12-4 and TRBJ2-4; D assignment may be TRBD1 or TRBD2 (5 bases each). This CDR3 comprises 16 residues. V lost 3 bases and J 6 bases, leaving 18 bases between the germline ends. The CDR3 loop is CASSFMGGGWLNIQYF. The DNA of the CDR3 is TGTGCCAGCAGTTTTATGGGTGGGGGATGGTTAAACATTCAGTACTTC.

In this sample, this clonotype turned up many times. The V call is TRBV12-3 or TRBV12-4, the J call TRBJ1-3; unclear D gene. The V gene lost 4 bases and the J gene lost 2 bases, with 12 bases spanning the gap. The CDR3 is 15 amino acids. The CDR3 loop reads CASSSPTFAGNTIYF. The CDR3 DNA reads TGTGCCAGCAGTTCCCCGACTTTTGCTGGAAACACCATATATTTT.

This clonotype was detected ten times or more. The chain recombines TRBV5-1 with TRBJ2-1, with a weak D call TRBD2 (5 bases). V lost 1 base and J lost 0, with 11 bases in between. This CDR3 has 16 residues. The germline V gene has CDR1 SGHRS and CDR2 YFSETQ. CDR3 sequence (DNA): TGCGCCAGCAGCTTGAGGACTCCTCCCTCCTACAATGAGCAGTTCTTC. Amino acid sequence: CASSLRTPPSYNEQFF.

Only a few counts were recorded for this clonotype. Without the conserved terminal phenylalanine or tryptophan, this CDR3 likely stems from a read error. The V call is TRBV3-1, the J call TRBJ1-4; D unclear. The CDR3 runs to 14 residues. In germline, CDR1 is LGHDT, CDR2 YNNKEL (reference sequence). The V and J ends lost 2 bases and 4 bases respectively, with 8 bases between them. The CDR3: CASSQKSHNEKLFL. CDR3 DNA: TGTGCCAGCAGCCAAAAAAGTCATAATGAAAAACTGTTTCTT.

At least ten counts were recorded for this clonotype. This chain connects TRBV2 to TRBJ1-2, with D perhaps TRBD1 (6 bases). There are 13 residues in the CDR3. CDR1 SNHLY and CDR2 FYNNEI come from the germline V gene. Trimming pared 3 bases from V and 7 bases from J, leaving 12 bases between. The CDR3 protein is CASSETQGGGYTF. The CDR3 DNA is TGTGCCAGCAGTGAGACACAGGGTGGTGGCTACACCTTC.

This clonotype was picked up many times. The chain recombines TRBV18 with TRBJ2-5, with D hard to call. The CDR3 is 11 amino acids. Germline CDR1 and CDR2: KGHSH and LQKENI. The V end was cut by 5 bases, the J end by 7 bases, with 8 bases between. The CDR3 protein is CASSSTATQYF. CDR3 DNA sequence: TGTGCCAGCTCATCCACAGCGACCCAGTACTTC.

This clonotype came up many times. This chain links TRBV12-3 or TRBV12-4 with TRBJ2-1, with 8 positions matching TRBD2. V trimming: 6 bases; J trimming: 6 bases; junction bases outside the gene matches: 10. The CDR3 is made up of 15 amino acids. The CDR3 DNA is TGTGCCAGCAGCCGCGGGAGGACTCTTTCCAATGAGCAGTTCTTC. Translating it yields CASSRGRTLSNEQFF.

The chain is built from TRBV7-3 and TRBJ2-7, with 14 bases lining up with TRBD2. Germline values: CDR1 SGHTA, CDR2 FQGTGA. The CDR3 is 19 amino acids. Unmatched junction bases numbered 18, after V lost 10 bases and J lost 1 base. The CDR3 loop is CANLGTSGSERICSYEQYF. CDR3 sequence (DNA): TGTGCCAACTTAGGGACTAGCGGGAGTGAGAGAATATGTTCCTACGAGCAGTACTTC.

The rearrangement joins TRBV13 to TRBJ2-1, with D possibly TRBD2 on 6 matching bases. CDR1 is PRHDT and CDR2 is FYEKMQ in the germline V gene (reference sequence). The CDR3 loop spans 16 amino acids. Trimming removed 3 bases at V and 0 bases at J, with 12 bases between. CDR3 in amino acids: CASSFTAGSSYNEQFF. The CDR3 bases are TGTGCCAGCAGCTTCACAGCGGGTAGCTCCTACAATGAGCAGTTCTTC. Filled out from reference TRBV13 and TRBJ2-1, the complete variable domain reads AAGVIQSPRHLIKEKRETATLKCYPIPRHDTVYWYQQGPGQDPQFLISFYEKMQSDKGSIPDRFSAQQFSDYHSELNMSSLELGDSALYFCASSFTAGSSYNEQFFGPGTRLTVL.

With regard to this clonotype: A read error may be the cause here, since a much bigger clone is one base away. The chain carries TRBV9 and TRBJ2-3, with 7 bases matching TRBD2. This CDR3 is 16 amino acids long. From germline, CDR1 is SGDLS and CDR2 YYNGEE. The trim removed 0 bases at V and 4 bases at J, leaving 8 bases unmatched. The CDR3 reads CASSVDVGGPADTQYF. The DNA of the CDR3 is TGTGCCAGCAGCGTAGACGTGGGAGGGCCCGCAGATACGCAGTATTTT.

There are many counts of this clonotype. CDR3 nucleotides: TGTGCCAGCAGTGTTTGGCAGGGGAAGAACACTGAAGCTTTCTTT. Its protein is CASSVWQGKNTEAFF. The chain links TRBV2 to TRBJ1-1; maybe TRBD1 (6 bases). Trimming took off 4 bases at V and 1 base at J, with 13 bases between the two ends. This CDR3 is built from 15 residues. From germline, CDR1 is SNHLY and CDR2 FYNNEI.